These 2 T cell receptor beta chains were sequenced from one sample in a study of T cells after yellow fever vaccination. TCRdb used MiXCR to reprocess the 5' RACE reads, holding one entry per CDR3 protein. The table lists approximately 70,000 distinct CDR3 sequences, about 6.5% of them singletons. The source was CD8+ T cells sorted from PBMCs, collected roughly 45 days after the first yellow fever vaccination. These receptors all come from a young man who received the YFV17D yellow fever vaccine.

This clonotype came up a few times. The chain has TRBV6-2 or TRBV6-3 and TRBJ1-2; TRBD1 aligns across 7 bases. Unmatched junction bases numbered 4, after V lost 2 bases and J lost 4 bases. This CDR3 spans 14 amino acids. The germline V gene encodes CDR1 MNHEY and CDR2 SVGEGT. CDR3 amino acids: CASSYPQGIYGYTF. The DNA of the CDR3 is TGTGCCAGCAGTTACCCACAGGGGATCTATGGCTACACCTTC.

There are many counts of this clonotype. The chain joins TRBV10-2 to TRBJ2-5; possible D gene TRBD2, 5 bases. The germline V and J ends were trimmed by 7 bases and 1 base, with 13 bases remaining between them. There are 14 residues in the CDR3. Germline loops: CDR1 WSHSY, CDR2 SAAADI. The CDR3 sequence: CASTSWLAQETQYF. CDR3 coding DNA: TGCGCCAGCACCTCCTGGCTAGCCCAAGAGACCCAGTACTTC.